The present entry profiles one T cell receptor (beta chain) with its context. Its antigen remains unknown. The mixed lymphocyte reaction cells underwent coculture at 37°C for 6 days. Labelling reagents were assigned as CFSE for responder PBMCs and Violet Dye for stimulator PBMCs, which were mixed 1:1. These data are taken from a study of siplizumab effects on memory and regulatory T cells. Study at large: In pairs, mixed lymphocyte reactions were done either with siplizumab at about 1 ug/mL or without any drug present. Findings of the study overall: In unstimulated cells, naive T cells appeared more diverse than memory T cells and seemed major alloresponse contributors.

This CDR3 is built from 15 residues. Trimming cost V 3 bases and J 2 bases, with 13 bases left between them. Germline V CDR1 and CDR2: MGHRA, YSYEKL. Profiled with immunoSEQ multiplex PCR; TCRdb holds only in-frame clones, not every one. The repertoire holds some 9,900 clones, with about 46% as singletons. Sample: CFSE-low (dividing) CD8+ T cells sorted from an allogeneic mixed lymphocyte reaction. This chain connects TRBV4-1 to TRBJ1-2, with D possibly matching TRBD1 (6 bases). This sequence originates from a human donor in good health; the cells came from an allogeneic mixed lymphocyte reaction. DNA for the CDR3: TGCGCCAGCAGCCACAAGACAGGAGAGAACTATGGCTACACCTTC. It codes for CASSHKTGENYGYTF.